This entry is about one T cell receptor beta chain. Germline CDR1 LGHNA, CDR2 YNFKEQ. Germline trimming cut 3 bases from V and 0 bases from J; bases unmatched to any gene: 8. This CDR3 is 17 amino acids long. This entry belongs to a study of identical twins. TCRdb reanalysed the 5' RACE reads using MiXCR and keeps one entry per CDR3 protein. The profile shows 350,000 to 500,000 distinct CDR3 sequences, approximately 17% of them singletons. The sequenced material came from naive T cells sorted from blood. The TCR sequence derives from a man between 45 and 60 years old in good health. J is TRBJ1-1 and V is TRBV4-2; 9 positions agree with TRBD1. As DNA, the CDR3 is TGTGCCAGCAGCCAGGTTGGACAGGGGAGCATGAACACTGAAGCTTTCTTT. This encodes CASSQVGQGSMNTEAFF.